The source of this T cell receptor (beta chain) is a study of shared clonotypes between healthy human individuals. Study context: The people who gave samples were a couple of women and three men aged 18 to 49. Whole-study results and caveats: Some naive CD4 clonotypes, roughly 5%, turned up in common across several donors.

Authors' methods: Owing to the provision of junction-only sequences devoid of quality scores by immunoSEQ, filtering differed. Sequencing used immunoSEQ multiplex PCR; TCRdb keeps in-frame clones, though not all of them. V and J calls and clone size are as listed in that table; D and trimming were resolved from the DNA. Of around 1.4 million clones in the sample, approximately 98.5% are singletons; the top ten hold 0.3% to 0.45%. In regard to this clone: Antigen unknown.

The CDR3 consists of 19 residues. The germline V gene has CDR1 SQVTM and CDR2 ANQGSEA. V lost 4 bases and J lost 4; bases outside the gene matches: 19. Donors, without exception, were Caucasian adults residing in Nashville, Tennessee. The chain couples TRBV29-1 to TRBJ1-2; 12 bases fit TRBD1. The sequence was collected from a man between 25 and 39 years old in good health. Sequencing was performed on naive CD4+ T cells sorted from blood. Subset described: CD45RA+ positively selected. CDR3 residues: CSVGGTGGVDPSGFYGYTF. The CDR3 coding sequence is TGCAGCGTTGGGGGGACAGGGGGCGTCGATCCGAGTGGTTTCTATGGCTACACCTTC.